The subject of this entry is one TCR beta chain. This entry is derived from a study of control samples from healthy donors and cancer patients. Generated by immunoSEQ multiplex PCR, the TCRdb table keeps only in-frame clones and is missing some. The profile shows roughly 73,000 clones, 92% of them singletons. This sequence originates from a woman aged 55 to 70 in good health. The source material was blood.

This CDR3 reads CASSLWTGGTYEQYF. DNA for the CDR3: TGCGCCAGCAGCTTGTGGACAGGGGGAACCTACGAGCAGTACTTC. V is TRBV5-1 and J is TRBJ2-7, with 10 bases identical to TRBD1. CDR3 size: 15 residues. Germline lookup yields CDR1 SGHRS and CDR2 YFSETQ. V dropped 1 base and J dropped 2; count of bases not matched to a gene: 3. Supplemented by reference TRBV5-1 and TRBJ2-7, the full variable domain reads KAGVTQTPRYLIKTRGQQVTLSCSPISGHRSVSWYQQTPGQGLQFLFEYFSETQRNKGNFPGRFSGRQFSNSRSEMNVSTLELGDSALYLCASSLWTGGTYEQYFGPGTRLTVT.